Reported below is one T cell receptor (beta chain). What it binds is unknown. The record originates from a study of cytomegalovirus exposure and HLA in healthy donors. Points from the study as a whole: Using the classifier, cytomegalovirus status was reportedly diagnosed with high specificity and sensitivity. Most TCR sequences were uncommon, yet certain public TCRs appeared in many donors.

The CDR3 is 14 residues long. J lost 7 bases, V lost 4 bases, and 5 bases had no gene match. Germline CDR1 reads MNHNY; CDR2 reads SVGAGI (reference sequence). Primers included in the PCR were 60 Vbeta and 13 Jbeta primers. The protocol was immunoSEQ multiplex PCR, while the TCRdb copy is restricted to in-frame clones and leaves out a portion. The sample shows approximately 78,000 clones, around 84% of them seen only once. The chain employs TRBV6-6 and TRBJ2-1, with 9 bases aligning to TRBD2. The sequencing input was PBMCs. This TCR was sampled from a woman between 45 and 60 years old in good health and CMV-seronegative. The DNA of the CDR3 is TGTGCCAGCAGTTCGGGACTAGCCCTGAATGAGCAGTTCTTC. Amino acid sequence: CASSSGLALNEQFF.